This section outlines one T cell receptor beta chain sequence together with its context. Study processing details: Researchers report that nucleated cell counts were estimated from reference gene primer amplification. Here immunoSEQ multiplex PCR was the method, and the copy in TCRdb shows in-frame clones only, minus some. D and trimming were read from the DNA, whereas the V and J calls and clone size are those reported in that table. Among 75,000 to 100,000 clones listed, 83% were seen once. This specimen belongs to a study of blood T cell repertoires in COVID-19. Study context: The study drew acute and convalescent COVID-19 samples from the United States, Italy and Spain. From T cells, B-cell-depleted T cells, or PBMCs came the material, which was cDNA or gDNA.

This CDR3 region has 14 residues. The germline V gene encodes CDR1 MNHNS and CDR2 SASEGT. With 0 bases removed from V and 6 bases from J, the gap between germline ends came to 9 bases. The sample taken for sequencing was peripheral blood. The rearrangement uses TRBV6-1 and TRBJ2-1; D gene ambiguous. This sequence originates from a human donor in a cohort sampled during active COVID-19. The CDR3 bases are TGTGCCAGCAGTGAAGCGATCTGGGCCAATGAGCAGTTCTTC. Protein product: CASSEAIWANEQFF.